Below, 3 T cell receptor beta chains from the same sample are listed, as sequenced in a study of T-cell memory formation after mild COVID-19. TCRdb reprocessed the 5' RACE reads with MiXCR, giving one entry per CDR3 protein. The table lists roughly 350,000 distinct CDR3 sequences, approximately 21% of them singletons. Sequenced: PBMCs or a T cell subset sorted from them (not recorded which). The receptors were gathered from an adult woman who had mild COVID-19 (a few samples of this study predate the infection). Cell type and time point are not known.

This clonotype was recorded many times. The chain has TRBV20-1 and TRBJ2-3; 10 positions match TRBD2. In germline, CDR1 is DFQATT, CDR2 SNEGSKA (reference sequence). V lost 6 bases and J lost 2; bases outside the gene matches: 8. The CDR3 contains 15 residues. In DNA, the CDR3 is TGCAGTGCGAGCCCCCTAGCGGGAGACACAGATACGCAGTATTTT. Amino acid sequence: CSASPLAGDTDTQYF.

This clonotype was counted only a few times. This rearrangement joins TRBV5-5 to TRBJ2-1; 9 positions agree with TRBD1. Germline V gene sequence: CDR1 SGHKS, CDR2 YYEKEE (reference sequence). The CDR3 runs to 17 residues. Unmatched junction bases numbered 9, after V lost 3 bases and J lost 2 bases. This chain's CDR3 is CASSSETGQGPYNEQFF. CDR3 nucleotides: TGTGCCAGCAGCTCAGAAACGGGACAGGGCCCCTACAATGAGCAGTTCTTC.

This clonotype turned up a few times. The chain employs TRBV11-1 and TRBJ2-1; TRBD1 agrees at 10 bases. This CDR3 spans 14 amino acids. Per the germline V gene, CDR1 is SGHAT and CDR2 is FQDESV (reference sequence). V lost 7 bases, J lost 6 bases, and 6 bases stayed unmatched. CDR3 region: CASMGQGISNEQFF. The CDR3 DNA is TGTGCCAGCATGGGACAGGGGATAAGCAATGAGCAGTTCTTC.